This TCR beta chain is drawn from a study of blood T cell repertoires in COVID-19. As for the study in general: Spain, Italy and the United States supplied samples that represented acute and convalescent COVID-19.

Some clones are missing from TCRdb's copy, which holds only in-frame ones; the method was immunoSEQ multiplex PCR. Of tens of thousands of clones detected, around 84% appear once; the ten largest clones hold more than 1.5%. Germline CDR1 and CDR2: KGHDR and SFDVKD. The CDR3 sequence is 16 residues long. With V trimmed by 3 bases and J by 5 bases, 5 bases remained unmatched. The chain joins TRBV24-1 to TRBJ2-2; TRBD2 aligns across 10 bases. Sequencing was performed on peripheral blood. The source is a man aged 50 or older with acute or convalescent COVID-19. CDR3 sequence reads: CATSDIPGLATGELFF. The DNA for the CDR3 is TGTGCCACCAGTGATATACCGGGACTAGCGACCGGGGAGCTGTTTTTT.